Following are 30 T cell receptor beta chains from one sample sequenced in a study of neoadjuvant nivolumab and ipilimumab in lung cancer (dated by TCRdb to 2020 to 2021). Explained via the paper, the time point label denotes: pretherapy, before neoadjuvant immune checkpoint inhibitors. To prepare the library, the immunoSEQ multiplex PCR assay was applied. TCRdb mirrors the immuneACCESS table, restricted to in-frame sequences. Some clones are absent from its copies; in checked studies, under half trace to an unresolved V gene, and the reason for the others is unknown. The table for this sample lists roughly 20,000 clones; more than 75% of them were counted only once. Approximately 2% of the sample belongs to the ten largest clones. The sample here was peripheral blood, taken before neoadjuvant nivolumab, alone or with ipilimumab. These receptors all come from an adult with non-small cell lung cancer.

The rearrangement joins TRBV18 to TRBJ1-1; D may be TRBD1 (5 bases). The V gene's germline CDR1 is KGHSH and CDR2 LQKENI. The CDR3 is 14 amino acids. Trimming removed 3 bases at V and 1 base at J, with 9 bases between. CDR3 coding DNA: TGTGCCAGCTCACCGGGACTCGGGAACACTGAAGCTTTCTTT. Translation: CASSPGLGNTEAFF.

V gene TRBV7-9 combines with J gene TRBJ1-5; D is uncertain. Trimming removed 5 bases from V and 5 bases from J, with 7 bases in between. This CDR3 has 12 amino acids. CDR1 and CDR2 (germline): SEHNR, FQNEAQ (reference sequence). The CDR3 reads CASSHTDQPQHF. The DNA of the CDR3 is TGTGCCAGCAGCCATACGGATCAGCCCCAGCATTTT.

The chain carries TRBV4-1 and TRBJ2-7, with D perhaps matching TRBD1 or TRBD2 (5 bases each). Trimming took off 1 base at V and 4 bases at J, with 11 bases between the two ends. In germline, CDR1 is MGHRA, CDR2 YSYEKL. This CDR3 is built from 14 residues. CDR3 amino acids: CASSQAGPGYEQYF. The CDR3 DNA reads as TGCGCCAGCAGCCAAGCGGGGCCGGGATACGAGCAGTACTTC.

This chain joins TRBV5-1 and TRBJ2-5; 8 bases are shared with TRBD1. Germline V CDR1 and CDR2: SGHRS, YFSETQ. Trimming removed 5 bases from V and 2 bases from J; junction bases left unmatched: 2. This CDR3 has 13 residues. In nucleotides, the CDR3 is TGCGCCAGCAGGACAGGGGCTCAAGAGACCCAGTACTTC. This gives the protein CASRTGAQETQYF.

This sequence joins TRBV5-1 and TRBJ2-7; 14 bases are a match to TRBD2. The ends lost 5 bases at V and 3 bases at J; junction bases unmatched: 4. CDR1 is SGHRS, CDR2 YFSETQ, per germline. The CDR3 has 15 amino acids. In nucleotides, the CDR3 is TGCGCCAGCAGACTCGGGACTAGCGGGGGCTACGAGCAGTACTTC. Translating it yields CASRLGTSGGYEQYF. The full variable domain, rest sourced from reference TRBV5-1 and TRBJ2-7, is KAGVTQTPRYLIKTRGQQVTLSCSPISGHRSVSWYQQTPGQGLQFLFEYFSETQRNKGNFPGRFSGRQFSNSRSEMNVSTLELGDSALYLCASRLGTSGGYEQYFGPGTRLTVT.

The CDR3 DNA follows: TGTGCCAGCAGCCAAGTCCCCGGTAGGCGGTACGAGCAGTACTTC. Translated: CASSQVPGRRYEQYF. This rearrangement joins TRBV14 to TRBJ2-7, with no clear D. Trimming stripped 1 base from V and 4 bases from J, with 14 bases between. The CDR3 length is 15 residues. Per germline, CDR1 SGHDN and CDR2 FVKESK.

This clone was seen just once. The rearrangement uses TRBV6-6 and TRBJ2-5; 12 nucleotides align to TRBD1. The germline CDR1 and CDR2 sequences are MNHNY and SVGAGI (reference sequence). V trimming: 4 bases; J trimming: 5 bases; junction bases outside the gene matches: 5. CDR3 length: 15 residues. As DNA, the CDR3 is TGTGCCAGCAGTTCCGGGACAGGGGGCCGGGAGACCCAGTACTTC. This codes for CASSSGTGGRETQYF.

This clone was seen only a few times. The J gene is TRBJ2-1, the V gene TRBV29-1; D remains unclear. This CDR3 contains 10 residues. Between the trimmed V and J ends, which lost 5 bases and 10 bases, there was a span of 9 bases. Germline values: CDR1 SQVTM, CDR2 ANQGSEA. The CDR3 loop is CSVTWNEQFF. The CDR3 region has the DNA TGCAGCGTTACCTGGAACGAGCAGTTCTTC.

This clone was recorded once. The chain joins TRBV5-4 to TRBJ2-7; D uncertain. With 0 bases removed from V and 7 bases from J, the gap between germline ends came to 8 bases. CDR1 and CDR2 (germline): SGHNT, YYREEE (reference sequence). The CDR3 totals 12 residues. CDR3 amino acids: CASSLEGGEQYF. CDR3 nucleotide sequence: TGTGCCAGCAGCTTGGAAGGTGGGGAGCAGTACTTC.

This clone was counted between two and nine times. The V and J genes are TRBV18 and TRBJ2-3; TRBD2 matches 13 bases. Trimming took 6 bases from V and 6 from J; bases not matched to a gene: 9. Germline loops: CDR1 KGHSH, CDR2 LQKENI. This CDR3 spans 16 amino acids. This CDR3 is CASSRTSGSGADTQYF. The CDR3 DNA reads TGTGCCAGCTCGAGGACTAGCGGGAGTGGGGCGGATACGCAGTATTTT.

The chain is built from TRBV18 and TRBJ2-7, with 10 bases lining up with TRBD1. The CDR3 sequence is 14 residues long. Losses at the gene ends were 3 bases for V and 1 base for J; bases not matched to a gene: 0. Germline values: CDR1 KGHSH, CDR2 LQKENI. The CDR3 DNA follows: TGTGCCAGCTCACCGGGACAGGGGTCCTACGAGCAGTACTTC. This translates into CASSPGQGSYEQYF.

This clone has a single count. The rearrangement joins TRBV11-2 to TRBJ2-5; no clear D gene. V was clipped by 4 bases and J by 7 bases, with 13 bases between them. CDR3 length: 13 residues. The germline CDR1 and CDR2 sequences are SGHAT and FQNNGV. The DNA for the CDR3 is TGTGCCAGCAGCTCCCCGAGCCTGGGGACCCAGTACTTC. This codes for CASSSPSLGTQYF.

V and J are TRBV7-9 and TRBJ2-3; TRBD2 aligns across 12 bases. There are 16 residues in the CDR3. CDR1 and CDR2 from the germline V gene are SEHNR and FQNEAQ (reference sequence). The trim removed 2 bases at V and 10 bases at J, leaving 10 bases unmatched. For the CDR3, the DNA is TGTGCCAGCAGCTTACGGCTAGCGGGAGGGCCTCCTCCGCAGTATTTT. Protein product: CASSLRLAGGPPPQYF.

This chain joins TRBV7-9 and TRBJ2-3, with TRBD2 matching over 7 bases. The junction had 5 bases not matched to a gene; V was cut back by 5 bases and J by 3 bases. This CDR3 comprises 14 residues. Germline CDR1 is SEHNR and CDR2 is FQNEAQ (reference sequence). Here the CDR3 DNA reads TGTGCCAGCAGCGGGCGGGAGAGGACAGATACGCAGTATTTT. Its protein is CASSGRERTDTQYF.

This chain connects TRBV9 to TRBJ1-1; D ambiguous. This CDR3 comprises 16 residues. Trimming took 0 bases from V and 7 from J, leaving 19 bases between them. Germline V CDR1 and CDR2: SGDLS, YYNGEE. The DNA for the CDR3 is TGTGCCAGCAGCGTAGGGTTTATTGGAGCCCCAGTTGAAGCTTTCTTT. It yields the protein CASSVGFIGAPVEAFF.

This clone was counted a few times. This rearrangement joins TRBV6-6 to TRBJ1-2; 8 bases are shared with TRBD1. This CDR3 is 14 amino acids long. Looked up from germline, CDR1 is MNHNY and CDR2 is SVGAGI (reference sequence). J lost 7 bases, V lost 6 bases, and 10 bases had no gene match. The CDR3 sequence is CASSRPDRVSGYTF. DNA of the CDR3: TGTGCCAGCAGCCGCCCGGACAGGGTCTCTGGCTACACCTTC.

This clone was observed a few times. CDR3 sequence (DNA): TGTGCCAGCAGCTCCAGAAGACTAGCGGAACCACTGAATGAGCAGTTCTTC. Its protein product is CASSSRRLAEPLNEQFF. The chain carries TRBV28 and TRBJ2-1; 9 positions agree with TRBD2. The CDR3 covers 17 residues. CDR1 and CDR2 (germline): MDHEN, SYDVKM. The V segment lost 6 bases and the J segment 7 bases; nucleotides outside the gene matches: 16.

The chain couples TRBV20-1 to TRBJ2-1; perhaps TRBD2 as D (5 bases). V shed 6 bases and J shed 8 bases, with 11 bases lying between them. The CDR3 loop spans 11 amino acids. CDR1 is DFQATT, CDR2 SNEGSKA, per germline (reference sequence). In DNA form, the CDR3 reads TGCAGTGCCACCCCGAGGGATGAGCAGTTCTTC. Translating it yields CSATPRDEQFF.

V gene TRBV7-3 combines with J gene TRBJ2-3; D might be TRBD1 (6 bases). The CDR3 covers 15 residues. Germline V gene data show CDR1 as SGHTA and CDR2 as FQGTGA. The V end was cut by 4 bases, the J end by 2 bases, with 13 bases between. In DNA form, the CDR3 reads TGTGCCAGCAGCTCCAGACAGGAGGACACAGATACGCAGTATTTT. Encoded protein: CASSSRQEDTDTQYF.

V and J are TRBV5-4 and TRBJ2-3; TRBD2 agrees at 7 bases. The trim removed 0 bases at V and 2 bases at J, leaving 3 bases unmatched. The CDR3 sequence is 15 residues long. CDR1 is SGHNT, CDR2 YYREEE, per germline (reference sequence). DNA for the CDR3: TGTGCCAGCAGCTTGGGTCTAGCGGTCACAGATACGCAGTATTTT. It codes for CASSLGLAVTDTQYF.

This chain connects TRBV27 to TRBJ2-7; 9 bases line up with TRBD2. Trimming cost V 2 bases and J 0 bases; bases outside gene matches: 5. The V gene's germline CDR1 is MNHEY and CDR2 SMNVEV (reference sequence). CDR3 length: 16 amino acids. CDR3 bases: TGTGCCAGCAGTTTACTAGCGGGGTCCGGCTCCTACGAGCAGTACTTC. Translated, it gives CASSLLAGSGSYEQYF.

The V call is TRBV28, the J call TRBJ2-1; 9 bases match TRBD2. The CDR3 loop spans 14 amino acids. Trimming removed 4 bases from V and 7 bases from J; junction bases left unmatched: 5. Germline V CDR1 and CDR2: MDHEN, SYDVKM. CDR3 protein: CASSYQREVNEQFF. CDR3 in DNA: TGTGCCAGCAGTTACCAGCGGGAGGTGAATGAGCAGTTCTTC. Combining the CDR3 with reference TRBV28 and TRBJ2-1 gives the whole variable domain DVKVTQSSRYLVKRTGEKVFLECVQDMDHENMFWYRQDPGLGLRLIYFSYDVKMKEKGDIPEGYSVSREKKERFSLILESASTNQTSMYLCASSYQREVNEQFFGPGTRLTVL.

As regards this clone: Compared with germline, one end of the junction differs, possibly owing to a read error. The rearrangement links TRBV7-7 to TRBJ2-1; 11 bases are a match to TRBD2. Germline V gene sequence: CDR1 SSHAT, CDR2 FNYEAQ (reference sequence). The CDR3 has 15 residues. The CDR3 region has the DNA TGTGCTAGCAGCTCGGGACTAGCGGTATACAATGAGCAGTTCTTC. Residues: CASSSGLAVYNEQFF. Together with reference TRBV7-7 and TRBJ2-1, the CDR3 gives the full variable domain: GAGVSQSPRYKVTKRGQDVTLRCDPISSHATLYWYQQALGQGPEFLTYFNYEAQPDKSGLPSDRFSAERPEGSISTLTIQRTEQRDSAMYRCASSSGLAVYNEQFFGPGTRLTVL.

The chain has TRBV14 and TRBJ1-2; no reliable D call. This CDR3 is 14 amino acids long. Germline CDR1 reads SGHDN; CDR2 reads FVKESK. V lost 1 base to trimming and J lost 8 bases, with 14 bases between them. Written as DNA, the CDR3 is TGTGCCAGCAGCCAAGTCACAAGGGTAGGAGGCTACACCTTC. This gives the protein CASSQVTRVGGYTF.

V and J are TRBV11-2 and TRBJ1-2; 9 bases line up with TRBD1. The CDR3 covers 14 residues. Unmatched junction bases numbered 7, after V lost 5 bases and J lost 6 bases. Germline V lookup: CDR1 SGHAT, CDR2 FQNNGV. The CDR3 nucleotides are TGTGCCAGCAGCGTGACCCGGGACAGGGATGGCTACACCTTC. It translates to CASSVTRDRDGYTF.

This clone was seen only once. The rearrangement links TRBV6-5 to TRBJ1-3; D may be TRBD1 (5 bases). The CDR3 extends over 14 amino acids. Germline V gene data show CDR1 as MNHEY and CDR2 as SVGAGI. V lost 6 bases and J 3 bases, leaving 12 bases between the germline ends. CDR3 nucleotide sequence: TGTGCCAGCAGCCGGGACGAATTTGGAAACACCATATATTTT. It yields the protein CASSRDEFGNTIYF.

The DNA for the CDR3 is TGCGCCAGCAACCCGGAGGGGTCTACCGGGGAGCTGTTTTTT. Translating gives CASNPEGSTGELFF. This chain joins TRBV5-1 and TRBJ2-2, with D tentatively TRBD2 (6 bases). Germline loops: CDR1 SGHRS, CDR2 YFSETQ. This CDR3 contains 14 residues. Deletions cut 6 bases from V and 5 bases from J, with 14 bases between. Full variable domain (outside the CDR3, taken from reference TRBV5-1 and TRBJ2-2): KAGVTQTPRYLIKTRGQQVTLSCSPISGHRSVSWYQQTPGQGLQFLFEYFSETQRNKGNFPGRFSGRQFSNSRSEMNVSTLELGDSALYLCASNPEGSTGELFFGEGSRLTVL.

The gene calls are TRBV7-7 and TRBJ2-1; D is uncertain. The V gene's germline CDR1 is SSHAT and CDR2 FNYEAQ (reference sequence). Trimming removed 5 bases at V and 6 bases at J, with 11 bases between. The CDR3 has 13 residues. This CDR3 is CASSPGPSNEQFF. In DNA form, the CDR3 reads TGTGCCAGCAGCCCCGGACCGAGCAATGAGCAGTTCTTC.

The V call is TRBV6-1, the J call TRBJ2-7; tentatively, D is TRBD1 (6 bases). Trimming removed 2 bases at V and 5 bases at J, with 19 bases between. CDR1 is MNHNS and CDR2 is SASEGT in the germline V gene. The CDR3 loop spans 16 amino acids. In DNA form, the CDR3 reads TGTGCCAGCAGTGAACCTCGGCGTGGGGCAGGGGACGAGCAGTACTTC. Translated, it gives CASSEPRRGAGDEQYF.

This chain links TRBV4-1 with TRBJ2-5; 9 nucleotides line up with TRBD2. The CDR3 contains 16 residues. Looked up from germline, CDR1 is MGHRA and CDR2 is YSYEKL. V lost 1 base and J lost 7; bases outside the gene matches: 10. Here the CDR3 DNA reads TGCGCCAGCAGCCAAGGTTCCGGCGGGGGGGTTGGGACCCAGTACTTC. Translating gives CASSQGSGGGVGTQYF.